This is a list of T cell receptor beta chains from one sample in a study of T cells in Graves' hyperthyroidism and ophthalmopathy. A single record per CDR3 protein comes from TCRdb applying MiXCR to the multiplex PCR reads. The sample consists of fewer than 500,000 distinct CDR3 sequences, roughly 15% of them appearing once. The sequencing input was blood. The source of these receptors is a woman in her twenties or thirties with Graves' ophthalmopathy. Both conserved end residues are part of each CDR3. A D gene is named only where the DNA matches it firmly. Clone size appears in some rows only: once, few, many, or a class for an expanded clone.

v_gene: TRBV28; abundance: many; d_gene: -; j_gene: TRBJ1-1; CDR3aa: CASSLPGVHTEAFF; CDR3nt: TGTGCCAGCAGTTTACCAGGGGTGCACACTGAAGCTTTCTTT
v_gene: TRBV15; abundance: many; d_gene: TRBD1; j_gene: TRBJ1-5; CDR3aa: CATSPRTTGAFNQPQHF; CDR3nt: TGTGCCACCAGCCCCCGAACGACAGGGGCCTTCAATCAGCCCCAGCATTTT
v_gene: TRBV7-9; abundance: many; d_gene: TRBD1; j_gene: TRBJ1-2; CDR3aa: CASLRQGDGGYTF; CDR3nt: TGTGCCAGCCTGAGACAGGGAGATGGAGGCTACACCTTC
v_gene: TRBV3-1; abundance: many; d_gene: -; j_gene: TRBJ2-1; CDR3aa: CASSQDPGRSEQFF; CDR3nt: TGTGCCAGCAGCCAAGATCCAGGGCGGAGTGAGCAGTTCTTC
v_gene: TRBV18; abundance: many; d_gene: TRBD1; j_gene: TRBJ1-2; CDR3aa: CASSPDRGPANGYGYTF; CDR3nt: TGTGCCAGCTCACCAGACAGGGGGCCGGCTAATGGCTATGGCTACACCTTC
v_gene: TRBV20-1; abundance: -; d_gene: -; j_gene: TRBJ2-5; CDR3aa: CSARDGRQGGGRPYF; CDR3nt: TGCAGTGCTAGAGACGGAAGGCAGGGGGGAGGAAGACCGTACTTC
v_gene: TRBV7-2; abundance: many; d_gene: -; j_gene: TRBJ2-3; CDR3aa: CASSLAGPKDTQYF; CDR3nt: TGTGCCAGCAGCTTAGCGGGACCAAAAGATACGCAGTATTTT
v_gene: TRBV5-1; abundance: many; d_gene: -; j_gene: TRBJ2-5; CDR3aa: CASSGTGHGETQYF; CDR3nt: TGCGCCAGCAGCGGTACAGGGCACGGGGAGACCCAGTACTTC
v_gene: TRBV6-1; abundance: few; d_gene: TRBD1; j_gene: TRBJ2-7; CDR3aa: CASRTIGQGFYEQYF; CDR3nt: TGTGCCAGCAGGACAATCGGACAGGGATTTTACGAGCAGTACTTC
v_gene: TRBV7-8; abundance: many; d_gene: -; j_gene: TRBJ2-2; CDR3aa: CASSRPAANTGELFF; CDR3nt: TGTGCCAGCAGCCGGCCAGCCGCGAACACCGGGGAGCTGTTTTTT
v_gene: TRBV24-1; abundance: few; d_gene: TRBD1; j_gene: TRBJ1-2; CDR3aa: CATSDRDRGYGYTF; CDR3nt: TGTGCCACCAGTGATCGGGACAGAGGGTATGGCTACACCTTC
v_gene: TRBV20-1; abundance: many; d_gene: TRBD2; j_gene: TRBJ2-3; CDR3aa: CSARGRAGSTDTQYF; CDR3nt: TGCAGTGCTAGAGGGCGAGCGGGGAGCACAGATACGCAGTATTTT
v_gene: TRBV27; abundance: many; d_gene: TRBD1; j_gene: TRBJ2-3; CDR3aa: CASRQGATDTQYF; CDR3nt: TGTGCCAGCAGACAGGGGGCAACAGATACGCAGTATTTT
v_gene: TRBV27; abundance: many; d_gene: TRBD1; j_gene: TRBJ2-3; CDR3aa: CASSFLRLPSLGQGDSDTQYF; CDR3nt: TGTGCCAGCAGTTTCCTACGCCTTCCTAGCTTGGGACAGGGCGATTCTGATACGCAGTATTTT
v_gene: TRBV29-1; abundance: many; d_gene: TRBD2; j_gene: TRBJ2-7; CDR3aa: CSVEVRGATYEQYF; CDR3nt: TGCAGCGTTGAGGTGCGGGGGGCCACCTACGAGCAGTACTTC
v_gene: TRBV18; abundance: few; d_gene: TRBD2; j_gene: TRBJ2-1; CDR3aa: CASSPDGGAEFANEQFF; CDR3nt: TGTGCCAGCTCACCAGACGGGGGGGCCGAATTTGCCAATGAGCAGTTCTTC
v_gene: TRBV29-1; abundance: many; d_gene: TRBD2; j_gene: TRBJ2-5; CDR3aa: CSVEDPTSGGLQETQYF; CDR3nt: TGCAGCGTTGAAGACCCCACTAGCGGGGGACTACAAGAGACCCAGTACTTC
v_gene: TRBV7-9; abundance: few; d_gene: -; j_gene: TRBJ1-3; CDR3aa: CASSLSGGLHWSGNTIYF; CDR3nt: TGTGCCAGCAGCCTAAGTGGGGGTCTCCATTGGTCGGGAAACACCATATATTTT
v_gene: TRBV20-1; abundance: many; d_gene: -; j_gene: TRBJ2-1; CDR3aa: CSARPSTTYNEQFF; CDR3nt: TGCAGTGCTCGCCCTAGCACAACCTACAATGAGCAGTTCTTC
v_gene: TRBV24-1; abundance: many; d_gene: -; j_gene: TRBJ2-7; CDR3aa: CATSDEYSYEQYF; CDR3nt: TGTGCCACCAGTGATGAATACTCCTACGAGCAGTACTTC
v_gene: TRBV7-9; abundance: many; d_gene: -; j_gene: TRBJ2-7; CDR3aa: CASSSARQGGSEQYF; CDR3nt: TGTGCCAGCAGCTCAGCCAGACAGGGAGGTAGCGAGCAGTACTTC
v_gene: TRBV6-1; abundance: many; d_gene: -; j_gene: TRBJ1-1; CDR3aa: CASVNFGTEAFF; CDR3nt: TGTGCCAGCGTTAACTTCGGCACTGAAGCTTTCTTT
v_gene: TRBV25-1; abundance: many; d_gene: -; j_gene: TRBJ1-1; CDR3aa: CASSRGEGTEAFF; CDR3nt: TGTGCCAGCAGTCGCGGGGAGGGCACTGAAGCTTTCTTT
v_gene: TRBV27; abundance: few; d_gene: -; j_gene: TRBJ2-7; CDR3aa: CASSLRSPREQYF; CDR3nt: TGTGCCAGCAGTTTAAGGTCCCCCCGCGAGCAGTACTTC
v_gene: TRBV29-1; abundance: -; d_gene: TRBD1; j_gene: TRBJ2-7; CDR3aa: CSAGQGNKEQYF; CDR3nt: TGCAGCGCGGGACAGGGAAATAAGGAGCAGTACTTC
v_gene: TRBV27; abundance: -; d_gene: -; j_gene: TRBJ1-3; CDR3aa: CASSFSSGFSPGNTIYF; CDR3nt: TGTGCCAGCAGTTTCTCTTCGGGATTTAGTCCTGGAAACACCATATATTTT
v_gene: TRBV20-1; abundance: many; d_gene: -; j_gene: TRBJ2-3; CDR3aa: CSAPRGPADTQYF; CDR3nt: TGCAGTGCCCCTCGGGGGCCGGCGGATACGCAGTATTTT
v_gene: TRBV28; abundance: many; d_gene: TRBD1; j_gene: TRBJ2-1; CDR3aa: CASSSPQGGGYNEQFF; CDR3nt: TGTGCCAGCAGTTCACCACAGGGGGGCGGCTACAATGAGCAGTTCTTC
v_gene: TRBV24-1; abundance: -; d_gene: -; j_gene: TRBJ2-3; CDR3aa: CATSRYADTQYF; CDR3nt: TGTGCCACCAGTAGGTACGCAGATACGCAGTATTTT
v_gene: TRBV10-3; abundance: many; d_gene: TRBD1; j_gene: TRBJ2-1; CDR3aa: CATNRGGGYEQFF; CDR3nt: TGTGCCACCAACCGAGGGGGCGGGTATGAGCAGTTCTTC
v_gene: TRBV6-1; abundance: many; d_gene: -; j_gene: TRBJ2-1; CDR3aa: CASSTSSYNEQFF; CDR3nt: TGTGCCAGCAGTACCAGCTCCTACAATGAGCAGTTCTTC
v_gene: TRBV5-1; abundance: few; d_gene: TRBD1; j_gene: TRBJ1-2; CDR3aa: CASRHVTGESSGYTF; CDR3nt: TGCGCCAGCAGACACGTGACAGGGGAGTCCAGTGGCTACACCTTC
v_gene: TRBV6-1; abundance: many; d_gene: TRBD1; j_gene: TRBJ1-1; CDR3aa: CASTATGGGTEAFF; CDR3nt: TGTGCCAGCACCGCGACAGGGGGAGGTACTGAAGCTTTCTTT
v_gene: TRBV28; abundance: -; d_gene: -; j_gene: TRBJ2-7; CDR3aa: CASSPPLQGSYEQYF; CDR3nt: TGTGCCAGCAGTCCCCCTCTCCAGGGCTCCTACGAGCAGTACTTC
v_gene: TRBV20-1; abundance: many; d_gene: TRBD1; j_gene: TRBJ2-1; CDR3aa: CSARDRDRDYNEQFF; CDR3nt: TGCAGTGCTAGAGATAGGGACAGGGACTACAATGAGCAGTTCTTC
v_gene: TRBV20-1; abundance: -; d_gene: -; j_gene: TRBJ1-2; CDR3aa: CSAAEGYTF; CDR3nt: TGCAGTGCCGCCGAAGGCTACACCTTC
v_gene: TRBV11-1; abundance: -; d_gene: -; j_gene: TRBJ1-1; CDR3aa: CASSPDLSNTEAFF; CDR3nt: TGTGCCAGCAGCCCGGACCTGTCCAACACTGAAGCTTTCTTT
v_gene: TRBV7-9; abundance: many; d_gene: -; j_gene: TRBJ1-5; CDR3aa: CASSLYALSGKLGDQPQHF; CDR3nt: TGTGCCAGCAGCTTATATGCGTTATCTGGCAAATTGGGAGATCAGCCCCAGCATTTT
v_gene: TRBV6-1; abundance: many; d_gene: -; j_gene: TRBJ2-7; CDR3aa: CASSELDSSYEQYF; CDR3nt: TGTGCCAGCAGTGAACTGGACAGCTCCTACGAGCAGTACTTC
v_gene: TRBV11-2; abundance: many; d_gene: -; j_gene: TRBJ1-1; CDR3aa: CASSLRHQNTEAFF; CDR3nt: TGTGCCAGCAGCTTACGACACCAGAACACTGAAGCTTTCTTT
v_gene: TRBV7-9; abundance: many; d_gene: TRBD1; j_gene: TRBJ2-7; CDR3aa: CASSVPGTGNYEQYF; CDR3nt: TGTGCCAGCAGCGTGCCTGGGACAGGGAACTACGAGCAGTACTTC
v_gene: TRBV6-1; abundance: many; d_gene: TRBD1; j_gene: TRBJ1-5; CDR3aa: CASSSTRTGRNQPQHF; CDR3nt: TGTGCCAGCAGTTCCACCCGGACAGGGAGAAATCAGCCCCAGCATTTT
v_gene: TRBV6-1; abundance: many; d_gene: -; j_gene: TRBJ2-3; CDR3aa: CASTEGWGLPSDTQYF; CDR3nt: TGTGCCAGCACCGAGGGTTGGGGGCTACCTTCAGATACGCAGTATTTT
v_gene: TRBV7-2; abundance: many; d_gene: TRBD1; j_gene: TRBJ2-2; CDR3aa: CASSAARGPNTGELFF; CDR3nt: TGTGCCAGCAGCGCTGCGAGGGGGCCTAATACCGGGGAGCTGTTTTTT
v_gene: TRBV20-1; abundance: -; d_gene: -; j_gene: TRBJ2-5; CDR3aa: CSARVKDGETQYF; CDR3nt: TGCAGTGCTAGGGTGAAAGATGGGGAGACCCAGTACTTC
v_gene: TRBV27; abundance: many; d_gene: TRBD2; j_gene: TRBJ2-1; CDR3aa: CASSWTSGGYNEQFF; CDR3nt: TGTGCCAGCAGTTGGACTAGCGGGGGGTACAATGAGCAGTTCTTC
v_gene: TRBV6-4; abundance: few; d_gene: TRBD1; j_gene: TRBJ1-5; CDR3aa: CASSDRGQHGEPQHF; CDR3nt: TGTGCCAGCAGTGACAGGGGACAGCATGGAGAGCCCCAGCATTTT